The rows below give T cell receptor beta chains drawn from one sample of a study of blood T cell repertoires in COVID-19. The table came from immunoSEQ multiplex PCR; TCRdb's copy has only in-frame clones and leaves some out. Among about 69,000 clones, around three quarters were seen once, and the ten largest hold 15% to 20%. Sequenced input: peripheral blood. The receptors shown here come from a man aged 55 to 70 with acute or convalescent COVID-19. Both conserved end residues are part of each CDR3. The order of the fields is V gene, J gene, D gene, clone size, CDR3 DNA, CDR3 protein. A D gene is named only where the DNA matches it firmly. Only some rows state a clone size, as once, few, many or a class for expanded clones.

v_gene: TRBV5-1
j_gene: TRBJ1-6
d_gene: TRBD1
abundance: NA
CDR3nt: TGCGCCAGCAGCTGGAGACAGGGGAAGGATGCGAATTCACCCCTCCACTTT
CDR3aa: CASSWRQGKDANSPLHF

v_gene: TRBV4-3
j_gene: TRBJ1-3
d_gene: NA
abundance: once
CDR3nt: TGCGCCAGCAGCCAGTTTGAAGGGAGCTCTGGAAACACCATATATTTT
CDR3aa: CASSQFEGSSGNTIYF

v_gene: TRBV29-1
j_gene: TRBJ2-2
d_gene: TRBD1
abundance: NA
CDR3nt: TGCAGCGGATCAGGGGGCTTGAACACCGGGGAGCTGTTTTTT
CDR3aa: CSGSGGLNTGELFF

v_gene: TRBV14
j_gene: TRBJ2-3
d_gene: NA
abundance: NA
CDR3nt: TGTGCCAGCAGCCAAGGATCGGGTCGGTCCCCTAACACAGATACGCAGTATTTT
CDR3aa: CASSQGSGRSPNTDTQYF

v_gene: TRBV11-2
j_gene: TRBJ2-3
d_gene: NA
abundance: NA
CDR3nt: TGTGCCAGCAGTTTTTACCGGGAGACAGATACGCAGTATTTT
CDR3aa: CASSFYRETDTQYF

v_gene: TRBV25-1
j_gene: TRBJ2-7
d_gene: TRBD1
abundance: once
CDR3nt: TGTGCCAGCAGTGAACCGGGACAGGGCTCCTACGAGCAGTACTTC
CDR3aa: CASSEPGQGSYEQYF

v_gene: TRBV7-9
j_gene: TRBJ2-3
d_gene: TRBD2
abundance: NA
CDR3nt: TGTGCCAGCAGCTTACTAGCGGGCACAGATACGCAGTATTTT
CDR3aa: CASSLLAGTDTQYF

v_gene: TRBV13
j_gene: TRBJ2-7
d_gene: NA
abundance: NA
CDR3nt: TGTGCCAGCAGCTCAGGGGCAAAGCAGTACTTC
CDR3aa: CASSSGAKQYF

v_gene: TRBV24-1
j_gene: TRBJ2-1
d_gene: NA
abundance: NA
CDR3nt: TGTGCCACCAGTAAAAATCAGGGGAATGAGCAGTTCTTC
CDR3aa: CATSKNQGNEQFF

v_gene: TRBV4-1
j_gene: TRBJ1-4
d_gene: TRBD1
abundance: NA
CDR3nt: TGCGCCAGCAGCCAGGGGACAGGGGCCACGGATGAAAAACTGTTTTTT
CDR3aa: CASSQGTGATDEKLFF

v_gene: TRBV7-2
j_gene: TRBJ2-2
d_gene: TRBD1
abundance: NA
CDR3nt: TGTGCCACTCAAGGACAGGGAGTCGCCGGGGAGCTGTTTTTT
CDR3aa: CATQGQGVAGELFF

v_gene: TRBV30
j_gene: TRBJ1-5
d_gene: NA
abundance: NA
CDR3nt: TGTGCCTGGAGTGGGCAGGATCAGCCCCAGCATTTT
CDR3aa: CAWSGQDQPQHF

v_gene: TRBV6-6
j_gene: TRBJ1-2
d_gene: TRBD1
abundance: NA
CDR3nt: TGTGCCAGCAGTTACACAGGGACAGGGAGTAAGGATGGCTACACCTTC
CDR3aa: CASSYTGTGSKDGYTF

v_gene: TRBV6-2/TRBV6-3
j_gene: TRBJ1-3
d_gene: NA
abundance: NA
CDR3nt: TGTGCCAGCAGTTACGACCCGGGCCTAGCGCGGAACACCATATATTTT
CDR3aa: CASSYDPGLARNTIYF

v_gene: TRBV9
j_gene: TRBJ1-1
d_gene: NA
abundance: NA
CDR3nt: TGTGCCAGCAGCGCAACCGGGACAACGAACACTGAAGCTTTCTTT
CDR3aa: CASSATGTTNTEAFF

v_gene: TRBV9
j_gene: TRBJ1-2
d_gene: NA
abundance: NA
CDR3nt: TGTGCCAGCAGCATACAACAGGTTGTCACTTCTGGCTACACCTTC
CDR3aa: CASSIQQVVTSGYTF

v_gene: TRBV18
j_gene: TRBJ2-5
d_gene: TRBD2
abundance: NA
CDR3nt: TGTGCCAGCTCACCACCGGCCGGGAGGGGAGAGACCCAGTACTTC
CDR3aa: CASSPPAGRGETQYF

v_gene: TRBV6-5
j_gene: TRBJ2-7
d_gene: NA
abundance: NA
CDR3nt: TGTGCCACCCTCGGGGACTACGAGCAGTACTTC
CDR3aa: CATLGDYEQYF

v_gene: TRBV27
j_gene: TRBJ1-5
d_gene: TRBD1
abundance: NA
CDR3nt: TGTGCCAGCAAAGTATCAGGGGGAGTTCGCAATCAGCCCCAGCATTTT
CDR3aa: CASKVSGGVRNQPQHF

v_gene: TRBV9
j_gene: TRBJ2-5
d_gene: NA
abundance: few
CDR3nt: TGTGCCAGCAGCGTCGGTTACAGGGGGAGGGGAGAGACCCAGTACTTC
CDR3aa: CASSVGYRGRGETQYF

v_gene: TRBV7-3
j_gene: TRBJ2-7
d_gene: NA
abundance: NA
CDR3nt: TGTGCCAGCAGCCCCCAGGGCCGGACCTACGAGCAGTACTTC
CDR3aa: CASSPQGRTYEQYF

v_gene: TRBV7-6
j_gene: TRBJ2-6
d_gene: TRBD2
abundance: NA
CDR3nt: TGTGCCAGCAGCTCTCTAGCGGGGGCTGGGGCCAACGTCCTGACTTTC
CDR3aa: CASSSLAGAGANVLTF

v_gene: TRBV19
j_gene: TRBJ1-2
d_gene: NA
abundance: NA
CDR3nt: TGTGCCAGTAGTATAGGTGCCCAGTTGGGCTACACCTTC
CDR3aa: CASSIGAQLGYTF

v_gene: TRBV7-3
j_gene: TRBJ1-1
d_gene: NA
abundance: NA
CDR3nt: TGTGCCAGCAGCTTAGGTAGGGAGGACACTGAAGCTTTCTTT
CDR3aa: CASSLGREDTEAFF

v_gene: TRBV5-1
j_gene: TRBJ2-2
d_gene: NA
abundance: few
CDR3nt: TGCGCCAGCAGCAAAGCGGCGTCGAACACCGGGGAGCTGTTTTTT
CDR3aa: CASSKAASNTGELFF

v_gene: TRBV5-6
j_gene: TRBJ2-2
d_gene: TRBD1
abundance: NA
CDR3nt: TGTGCCAGCAGCAGAGTACAGGGGGCAACCGGGGAGCTGTTTTTT
CDR3aa: CASSRVQGATGELFF

v_gene: TRBV6-5
j_gene: TRBJ1-2
d_gene: TRBD1
abundance: NA
CDR3nt: TGTGCCAGCAGTTACCAGGGGGATGGCTACACCTTC
CDR3aa: CASSYQGDGYTF

v_gene: TRBV5-4
j_gene: TRBJ2-7
d_gene: NA
abundance: NA
CDR3nt: TGTGCCAGCAGGGAGACAGATTTCCACGAGCAGTACTTC
CDR3aa: CASRETDFHEQYF

v_gene: TRBV10-3
j_gene: TRBJ2-7
d_gene: NA
abundance: NA
CDR3nt: TGTGCCATCAGGGGGCAGTACGAGCAGTACTTC
CDR3aa: CAIRGQYEQYF

v_gene: TRBV25-1
j_gene: TRBJ2-2
d_gene: TRBD2
abundance: NA
CDR3nt: TGTGCCAGCTACGGGGGGGGCTGGACCGGGGAGCTGTTTTTT
CDR3aa: CASYGGGWTGELFF

v_gene: TRBV7-3
j_gene: TRBJ1-3
d_gene: TRBD1
abundance: NA
CDR3nt: TGTGCCAGCAGCCGCCAACCCGGGACAGGGGGGGACACCATATATTTT
CDR3aa: CASSRQPGTGGDTIYF

v_gene: TRBV7-3
j_gene: TRBJ2-7
d_gene: NA
abundance: NA
CDR3nt: TGTGCCAGCAGCTGGACAGTAGACGAGCAGTACTTC
CDR3aa: CASSWTVDEQYF

v_gene: TRBV5-4
j_gene: TRBJ2-5
d_gene: NA
abundance: NA
CDR3nt: TGTGCCAGCAGCTTGCGAGGGGGGGGAGGTGAGACCCAGTACTTC
CDR3aa: CASSLRGGGGETQYF

v_gene: TRBV7-6
j_gene: TRBJ2-7
d_gene: TRBD1
abundance: NA
CDR3nt: TGTGCCAGCAGCTCTCCCGGGACAGGGATTACCGAGCAGTACTTC
CDR3aa: CASSSPGTGITEQYF

v_gene: TRBV24-1
j_gene: TRBJ2-1
d_gene: TRBD1
abundance: NA
CDR3nt: TGTGCCACCAGTGATTTTAACAGGGGAAATGAGCAGTTCTTC
CDR3aa: CATSDFNRGNEQFF

v_gene: TRBV18
j_gene: TRBJ2-7
d_gene: NA
abundance: NA
CDR3nt: TGTGCCAGCTCACCTTTGGCGGGGGCCCTATCCTACGAGCAGTACTTC
CDR3aa: CASSPLAGALSYEQYF

v_gene: TRBV19
j_gene: TRBJ2-7
d_gene: NA
abundance: NA
CDR3nt: TGTGCCAGTAGTATTAACCAGGAGGGAGAAGAGTACTTC
CDR3aa: CASSINQEGEEYF

v_gene: TRBV19
j_gene: TRBJ1-2
d_gene: NA
abundance: NA
CDR3nt: TGTGCCAGTAGGCCAGGGGCCCCTAACTATGGCTACACCTTC
CDR3aa: CASRPGAPNYGYTF

v_gene: TRBV7-3
j_gene: TRBJ1-4
d_gene: NA
abundance: NA
CDR3nt: TGTGCCAGCAGCCAGGGGAGCTACCCTGGAAAACTGTTTTTT
CDR3aa: CASSQGSYPGKLFF

v_gene: TRBV10-2
j_gene: TRBJ1-3
d_gene: NA
abundance: NA
CDR3nt: TGCGCCAGCAGTCGACAGGCTGGAAACACCATATATTTT
CDR3aa: CASSRQAGNTIYF

v_gene: TRBV11-2
j_gene: TRBJ1-6
d_gene: NA
abundance: NA
CDR3nt: TGTGCCAGCAGCTTAGAGGTCGGTTCACCCCTCCACTTT
CDR3aa: CASSLEVGSPLHF

v_gene: TRBV2
j_gene: TRBJ1-6
d_gene: NA
abundance: few
CDR3nt: TGTGCCAGCAGTTTTTCTCTAGGAACGGCTAATTCACCCCTCCACTTT
CDR3aa: CASSFSLGTANSPLHF

v_gene: TRBV24-1
j_gene: TRBJ1-1
d_gene: TRBD1
abundance: NA
CDR3nt: TGTGCCACCAGTGATACAGGGGGCACTGAAGCTTTCTTT
CDR3aa: CATSDTGGTEAFF

v_gene: TRBV30
j_gene: TRBJ1-1
d_gene: TRBD1
abundance: NA
CDR3nt: TGTGCCTGGAGGTGGGGACAGGGTCGGACTGAAGCTTTCTTT
CDR3aa: CAWRWGQGRTEAFF

v_gene: TRBV6-2/TRBV6-3
j_gene: TRBJ1-1
d_gene: NA
abundance: NA
CDR3nt: TGTGCCAGCAGCTCAGACAGGAACACTGAAGCTTTCTTT
CDR3aa: CASSSDRNTEAFF

v_gene: TRBV20-1
j_gene: TRBJ2-5
d_gene: NA
abundance: NA
CDR3nt: TGCAGTGCTAGTCTATCCTCCAGGTCCGCTCGGTACTTC
CDR3aa: CSASLSSRSARYF

v_gene: TRBV7-2
j_gene: TRBJ1-5
d_gene: NA
abundance: NA
CDR3nt: TGTGCCAGCAGCTTCGGGGGGTATAGCAATCAGCCCCAGCATTTT
CDR3aa: CASSFGGYSNQPQHF

v_gene: TRBV6-5
j_gene: TRBJ2-7
d_gene: NA
abundance: NA
CDR3nt: TGTGCCAGCAGAAACCCCTCAGGCTCCTACGAGCAGTACTTC
CDR3aa: CASRNPSGSYEQYF

v_gene: TRBV7-9
j_gene: TRBJ1-5
d_gene: TRBD1
abundance: NA
CDR3nt: TGTGCCAGCAGCCCGCCCGGGACAGGGGGTAGGCAGCCCCAGCATTTT
CDR3aa: CASSPPGTGGRQPQHF

v_gene: TRBV7-6
j_gene: TRBJ2-1
d_gene: NA
abundance: NA
CDR3nt: TGTGCCAGCAGCTACCCAGCGACAGGAGTGAATGAGCAGTTCTTC
CDR3aa: CASSYPATGVNEQFF

v_gene: TRBV4-2
j_gene: TRBJ2-2
d_gene: TRBD2
abundance: NA
CDR3nt: TGTGCCAGCAGCCACGAGGATCCGCGGGGGGGTTGGACCGGGGAGCTGTTTTTT
CDR3aa: CASSHEDPRGGWTGELFF

v_gene: TRBV13
j_gene: TRBJ1-1
d_gene: NA
abundance: once
CDR3nt: TGTGCCAGCAGCTTAGCAGGGAGGTTGGTCACTGAAGCTTTCTTT
CDR3aa: CASSLAGRLVTEAFF

v_gene: TRBV5-1
j_gene: TRBJ1-1
d_gene: TRBD1
abundance: NA
CDR3nt: TGCGCCAGCAGCTTGATGGTCGGACAGGGGGCTTGGGGCACTGAAGCTTTCTTT
CDR3aa: CASSLMVGQGAWGTEAFF